Detailed here is one T cell receptor beta chain. Its antigen is as yet unknown. Germline lookup yields CDR1 SQVTM and CDR2 ANQGSEA. This CDR3 region has 13 residues. V was clipped by 5 bases and J by 8 bases; unmatched bases: 9. The sample belongs to a study of T-cell memory formation after mild COVID-19. Across the whole study: TCR clusters showed largely donor specificity. Findings and caveats of the study: Prior to infection, memory already included some responding clones, suggesting cross-reactive memory joined. The study found balanced CD4/CD8 in clones contracting day 15 to 85 and a CD4+ lean in later expanders.

TCRdb independently ran MiXCR on the 5' RACE reads; one entry per CDR3 protein. The data show 350,000 or so distinct CDR3 sequences, over 20% seen once. The sequence came from an adult woman who had mild COVID-19 (a few samples of this study predate the infection). Cell type and time point are not known. The rearrangement uses TRBV29-1 and TRBJ1-2; 9 nucleotides align to TRBD1. Sequences were obtained from PBMCs or a T cell subset sorted from them (not recorded which). CDR3 sequence (DNA): TGCAGCGTTCGGGACAGGGTCTGGGAGGGCTACACCTTC. Amino acids: CSVRDRVWEGYTF.